This T cell receptor beta chain was recorded in a study of T cell responses to AZD1222 COVID-19 vaccine. Data came from immunoSEQ multiplex PCR; TCRdb stores just in-frame clones and leaves some out. The profile shows more than 85,000 clones, around 90% of them singletons. The TCR sequence derives from an adult in good health. Sequencing used peripheral blood, obtained on day 0 of MenACWY control vaccination.

DNA of the CDR3: TGTGCCAGCAGCCGACAGGGTAGGGACACTGAAGCTTTCTTT. Its translation is CASSRQGRDTEAFF. The genes are TRBV9 and TRBJ1-1, with 7 nucleotides matching TRBD1. Trimming at V came to 4 bases and at J to 3 bases, leaving 6 bases not matched to a gene. This CDR3 contains 14 residues. In germline, CDR1 is SGDLS, CDR2 YYNGEE.